A single TCR beta chain is shown here with its context. This entry comes from a study of blood T cell repertoires in COVID-19. At the level of the study: The study drew acute and convalescent COVID-19 samples from the United States, Italy and Spain. Nucleic acid was either cDNA or gDNA, and it came from T cells, B-cell-depleted T cells, or PBMCs.

Trimming left V 3 bases short and J 4 bases short, with 12 bases between. Per the germline V gene, CDR1 is MDHEN and CDR2 is SYDVKM. The CDR3 extends over 14 amino acids. Sequencing was performed with immunoSEQ multiplex PCR; in TCRdb, only in-frame clones are kept and a portion is missing. The table shows some 190,000 clones, with 70% to 85% occurring only once. Material for sequencing was PBMCs or T cells enriched from blood (not recorded which). This rearrangement joins TRBV28 to TRBJ1-2; D perhaps matches TRBD1 (5 bases). The receptor was derived from a young woman who had recovered from COVID-19. The CDR3 nucleotides read TGTGCCAGCAGTTTTAATCGGCAGGGCTATGGCTACACCTTC. Translation gives CASSFNRQGYGYTF.